The sequence of this TCR beta chain was determined in a study of T cells in Graves' hyperthyroidism and ophthalmopathy. The CDR3 extends over 16 amino acids. CDR1 is GTSNPN and CDR2 is SVGIG in the germline V gene (reference sequence). J lost 7 bases, V lost 5 bases, and 13 bases had no gene match. Amplification targeted TCR beta CDR3 regions from RNA transcripts. TCR CDR3 underwent first-round RT-PCR with the HTBI primer set. TCRdb used MiXCR to reprocess the multiplex PCR reads, holding one entry per CDR3 protein. The sample records some 500,000 distinct CDR3 sequences, 13% to 15% being singletons. The sample comprised blood. V and J are TRBV30 and TRBJ2-1; 11 bases map to TRBD2. The receptor was derived from a woman aged 18-29 years with Graves' hyperthyroidism. CDR3 sequence: CAWDRDRLAGFNEQFF. The CDR3 coding sequence is TGTGCCTGGGATAGAGACAGACTAGCGGGATTTAATGAGCAGTTCTTC. Full variable domain (outside the CDR3, taken from reference TRBV30 and TRBJ2-1): SQTIHQWPATLVQPVGSPLSLECTVEGTSNPNLYWYRQAAGRGLQLLFYSVGIGQISSEVPQNLSASRPQDRQFILSSKKLLLSDSGFYLCAWDRDRLAGFNEQFFGPGTRLTVL.